A selection of T cell receptor beta chains follows, all from one sample in a study of control samples from healthy donors and cancer patients. Assay used: immunoSEQ multiplex PCR; TCRdb lists only in-frame clones, some missing. The table shows around 170,000 clones, with 88% occurring only once. The specimen sequenced was blood. The receptors here all came from a young woman in good health. Each CDR3 is given with its conserved first and last residue. D genes are given only for firm matches. Expanded clones get a size class; other rows say once, few or many, or leave the size out.

TRBJ2-7 | TRBD2 | once | TRBV28 | TGTGCCAGCAGTTCCTTGGGGACTACCCTCTACGAGCAGTACTTC | CASSSLGTTLYEQYF
TRBJ2-2 | . | . | TRBV10-3 | TGTGCCATCAGTGACGGACGGGGGGCAATAATCGGGGAGCTGTTTTTT | CAISDGRGAIIGELFF
TRBJ1-3 | . | . | TRBV21-1 | TGTGCCAGCAGCACGGGCCTCAGGCCGGGCTCTGGAAACACCATATATTTT | CASSTGLRPGSGNTIYF
TRBJ1-1 | TRBD1 | once | TRBV10-3 | TGTGCCGGCTCACAGGGGGCTATGACTGAAGCTTTCTTT | CAGSQGAMTEAFF
TRBJ1-4 | TRBD1 | . | TRBV6-5 | TGTGCCAGCGTCAAGGACAGGGGTAATGAAAAACTGTTTTTT | CASVKDRGNEKLFF
TRBJ1-2 | . | . | TRBV5-6 | TGTGCCAGCAGCTCCACGGGGCGCCTAGACTACACCTTC | CASSSTGRLDYTF
TRBJ2-7 | . | . | TRBV28 | TGTGCCAGCAGTAACCATAATGTGGGAACCTACGAGCAGTACTTC | CASSNHNVGTYEQYF
TRBJ2-7 | TRBD1 | once | TRBV2 | TGTGCCAGCAGGAGGACAGGCAAGTACGAGCAGTACTTC | CASRRTGKYEQYF
TRBJ2-1 | TRBD2 | once | TRBV7-2 | TGTGCCAGCAGCTTAACTAGCGGGGGTAATGAGCAGTTCTTC | CASSLTSGGNEQFF
TRBJ1-6 | . | few | TRBV27 | TGTGCCAGCAGCTACCGGGGCGGTGGACCCCTCCACTTT | CASSYRGGGPLHF
TRBJ2-5 | . | . | TRBV25-1 | TGTGCCAGCAGTGACACAGGGTGGGGAGAGACCCAGTACTTC | CASSDTGWGETQYF
TRBJ2-1 | . | . | TRBV11-3 | TGTGCCAGCAGCGGCGAAGGGGGGGTAAGCTCCTACAATGAGCAGTTCTTC | CASSGEGGVSSYNEQFF
TRBJ1-3 | . | . | TRBV30 | TGTGCCTGGTCGTCACCAGACTTCAAACGAAACACCATATATTTT | CAWSSPDFKRNTIYF
TRBJ1-2 | . | . | TRBV29-1 | TGCAGCGTCGAAGACGGATATGGCTACACCTTC | CSVEDGYGYTF
TRBJ1-4 | . | . | TRBV5-4 | TGTGCCAGCAGCTCGGGTCATGGGGGAGAAAAACTGTTTTTT | CASSSGHGGEKLFF
TRBJ2-1 | TRBD1 | . | TRBV3-1/TRBV3-2 | TGTGCCAGCAGCCAAGAGTACGGGACAGGAGGGGGGAGTGAGCAGTTCTTC | CASSQEYGTGGGSEQFF
TRBJ2-1 | TRBD2 | once | TRBV15 | TGTGCCACCAGCAGTGATACTAGCGGGTTGTCCTACAATGAGCAGTTCTTC | CATSSDTSGLSYNEQFF
TRBJ1-2 | . | . | TRBV28 | TGTGCCAGCAGTCGTACTCAAGGCGGTTACTATGGCTACACCTTC | CASSRTQGGYYGYTF
TRBJ1-5 | . | . | TRBV6-5 | TGTGCCAGCACCGCGAGCCTCCAGACCGGGCCCCAGCATTTT | CASTASLQTGPQHF
TRBJ1-6 | . | . | TRBV10-3 | TGTGCCATCAGTGCTGATGGGGGGGCTAGTTCACCCCTCCACTTT | CAISADGGASSPLHF
TRBJ2-1 | TRBD2 | medium-sized | TRBV19 | TGTGCCAGTAGTATTCTAGCGGGCGATTACAATGAGCAGTTCTTC | CASSILAGDYNEQFF
TRBJ1-3 | . | . | TRBV7-2 | TGTGCCAGCAGCTCGGACCTCGACTCTGGAAACACCATATATTTT | CASSSDLDSGNTIYF
TRBJ2-1 | . | . | TRBV7-9 | TGTGCCAGCAGCTTGGCGAGCAATGAGCAGTTCTTC | CASSLASNEQFF
TRBJ1-2 | . | . | TRBV30 | TGTGCCTGGACTCGGGAAACCCTATCTTATGGCTACACCTTC | CAWTRETLSYGYTF
TRBJ1-2 | . | . | TRBV14 | TGTGCCAGCAGCCAAGATTATCTGGGGGCGCGTAGCTATGGCTACACCTTC | CASSQDYLGARSYGYTF
TRBJ2-1 | . | few | TRBV16 | TGTGCCAGCAGCCGGGTAGCGGAAAACAATGAGCAGTTCTTC | CASSRVAENNEQFF
TRBJ1-1 | . | many | TRBV5-1 | TGCGCCAGCAGCTTCAGACCCGGGGAGAACACTGAAGCTTTCTTT | CASSFRPGENTEAFF
TRBJ2-2 | TRBD2 | . | TRBV5-1 | TGCGCCAGCCCGGGGAGGGCCCGTCGGGACACCGGGGAGCTGTTTTTT | CASPGRARRDTGELFF
TRBJ1-1 | TRBD1 | once | TRBV3-1/TRBV3-2 | TGTGCCAGCAGCCCCGGGACAGGGATGAACACTGAAGCTTTCTTT | CASSPGTGMNTEAFF
TRBJ2-4 | . | few | TRBV28 | TGTGCCAGCACCCAGCAGACAGGAGCAAACATTCAGTACTTC | CASTQQTGANIQYF
TRBJ2-7 | TRBD1 | . | TRBV7-9 | TGTGCCAGCAGCCCACAGACAGGGTTTGGGGCCTACGAGCAGTACTTC | CASSPQTGFGAYEQYF
TRBJ2-5 | . | once | TRBV19 | TGTGCCAGTAGTATTTCTGCAGGTGCGGAGACCCAGTACTTC | CASSISAGAETQYF
TRBJ2-7 | . | . | TRBV5-1 | TGCGCCAGCCGGGGAGGACTCACCTACGAGCAGTACTTC | CASRGGLTYEQYF
TRBJ2-1 | . | . | TRBV27 | TGTGCCAGCAGTTTATACCGGGACAATGAGCAGTTCTTC | CASSLYRDNEQFF
TRBJ2-7 | TRBD2 | . | TRBV19 | TGTGCCAGTAGCGAGGCGGGAGGGGCCTACGAGCAGTACTTC | CASSEAGGAYEQYF
TRBJ2-2 | . | . | TRBV7-9 | TGTGCCAGCAGCTTGACCGGGACCAACACCGGGGAGCTGTTTTTT | CASSLTGTNTGELFF
TRBJ2-1 | TRBD2 | . | TRBV9 | TGTGCCAGCAGCGCGCTCGGGGACTATGCTTACAATGAGCAGTTCTTC | CASSALGDYAYNEQFF